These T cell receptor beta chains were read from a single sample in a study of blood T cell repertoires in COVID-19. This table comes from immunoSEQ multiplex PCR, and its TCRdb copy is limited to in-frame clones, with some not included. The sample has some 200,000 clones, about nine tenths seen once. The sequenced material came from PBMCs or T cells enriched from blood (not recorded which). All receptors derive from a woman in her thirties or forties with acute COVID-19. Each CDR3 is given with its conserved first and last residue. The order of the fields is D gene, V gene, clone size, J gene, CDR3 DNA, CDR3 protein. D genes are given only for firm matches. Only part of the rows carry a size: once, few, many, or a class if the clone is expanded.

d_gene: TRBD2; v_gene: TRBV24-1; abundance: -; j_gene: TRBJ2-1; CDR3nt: TGTGCCACCAGTGAAAGCGGGGACTACAATGAGCAGTTCTTC; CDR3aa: CATSESGDYNEQFF
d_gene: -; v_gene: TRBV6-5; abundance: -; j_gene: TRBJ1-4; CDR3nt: TGTGCCAGCAGTTACGGGCAGGGGAATGAAAAACTGTTTTTT; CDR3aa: CASSYGQGNEKLFF
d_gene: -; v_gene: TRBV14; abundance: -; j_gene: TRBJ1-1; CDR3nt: TGTGCCAGCAGCCAAGGGGAGGGCTGGAACACTGAAGCTTTCTTT; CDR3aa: CASSQGEGWNTEAFF
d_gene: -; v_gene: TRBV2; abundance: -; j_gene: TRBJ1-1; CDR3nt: TGTGCCAGCAGTGAACAGGGGTACACTGAAGCTTTCTTT; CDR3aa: CASSEQGYTEAFF
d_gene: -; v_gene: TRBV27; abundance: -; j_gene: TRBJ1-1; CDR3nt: TGTGCCAGCAGTTTTGGAGGGAACACTGAAGCTTTCTTT; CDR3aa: CASSFGGNTEAFF
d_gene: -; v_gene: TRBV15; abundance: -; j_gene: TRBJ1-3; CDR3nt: TGTGCCACCAGCAGATACAGCAGCTCTGGAAACACCATATATTTT; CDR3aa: CATSRYSSSGNTIYF
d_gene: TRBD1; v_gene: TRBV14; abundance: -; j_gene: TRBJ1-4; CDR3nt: TGTGCCAGCAGCCAACAGGGGGTAGGGAAACTGTTTTTT; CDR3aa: CASSQQGVGKLFF
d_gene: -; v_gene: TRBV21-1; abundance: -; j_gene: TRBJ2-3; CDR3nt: TGTGCCAGCAGTAGGTGTCGGAGGACAGATACGCAGTATTTT; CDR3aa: CASSRCRRTDTQYF
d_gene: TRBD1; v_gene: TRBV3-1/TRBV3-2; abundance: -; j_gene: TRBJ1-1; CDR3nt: TGTGCCAGCAGCCATCGACGTACAGGGGTCGGGAACACTGAAGCTTTCTTT; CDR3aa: CASSHRRTGVGNTEAFF
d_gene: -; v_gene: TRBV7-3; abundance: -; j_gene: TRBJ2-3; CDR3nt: TGTGCCAGCAGCCTCTACCCTATCAGGACAGCTAGCACAGATACGCAGTATTTT; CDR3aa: CASSLYPIRTASTDTQYF
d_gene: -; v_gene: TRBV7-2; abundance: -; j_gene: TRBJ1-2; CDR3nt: TGTGCCAGCAGCGGCAGGGTTTCGGCCACTAACTATGGCTACACCTTC; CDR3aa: CASSGRVSATNYGYTF
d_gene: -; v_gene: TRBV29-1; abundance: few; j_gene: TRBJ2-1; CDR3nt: TGCAGCGTCGGGGAAACCAATGAGCAGTTCTTC; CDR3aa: CSVGETNEQFF
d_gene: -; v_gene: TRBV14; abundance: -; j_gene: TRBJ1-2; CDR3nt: TGTGCCAGCAGCCAAGAGGTCTGGGGGGACTATGGCTACACCTTC; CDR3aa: CASSQEVWGDYGYTF
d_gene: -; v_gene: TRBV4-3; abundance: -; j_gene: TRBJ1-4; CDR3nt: TGCGCCAGCAGCCAAGCTCCTTGGGGGGTAGACGAAAAACTGTTTTTT; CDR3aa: CASSQAPWGVDEKLFF
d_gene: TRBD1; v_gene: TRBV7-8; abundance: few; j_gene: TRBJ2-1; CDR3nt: TGTGCCAGCAGCCAGGACAGGGGGGACAATGAGCAGTTCTTC; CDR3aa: CASSQDRGDNEQFF
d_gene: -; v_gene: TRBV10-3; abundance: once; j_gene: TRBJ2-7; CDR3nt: TGTGCCATCAGTACAGGGTCGGGTGAGCAGTACTTC; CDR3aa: CAISTGSGEQYF
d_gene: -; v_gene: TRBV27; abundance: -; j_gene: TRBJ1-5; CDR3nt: TGTGCCAGCAGCGGCGGACAGTACAATCAGCCCCAGCATTTT; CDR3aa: CASSGGQYNQPQHF
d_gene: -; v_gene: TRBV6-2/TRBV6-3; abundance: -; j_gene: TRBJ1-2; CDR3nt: TGTGCCAGCAGTTACGACAGGACCTATGGCTACACCTTC; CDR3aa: CASSYDRTYGYTF
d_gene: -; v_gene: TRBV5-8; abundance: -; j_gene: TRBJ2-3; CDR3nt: TGTGCCAGCAGCTTGGATCTGGGGGCGGATACGCAGTATTTT; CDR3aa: CASSLDLGADTQYF
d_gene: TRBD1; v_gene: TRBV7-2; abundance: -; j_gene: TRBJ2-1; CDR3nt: TGTGCCAGCAGCTTGGGACAGGGGAAAGAGCAGTTCTTC; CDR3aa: CASSLGQGKEQFF
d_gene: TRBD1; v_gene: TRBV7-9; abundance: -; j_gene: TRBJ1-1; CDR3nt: TGTGCCAGCAGCTCGACAGGGAATCGGAACACTGAAGCTTTCTTT; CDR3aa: CASSSTGNRNTEAFF
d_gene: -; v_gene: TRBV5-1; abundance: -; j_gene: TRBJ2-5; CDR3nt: TGCGCCAGCAGCTTGGTTCAGGGGCAAGAGACCCAGTACTTC; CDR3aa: CASSLVQGQETQYF
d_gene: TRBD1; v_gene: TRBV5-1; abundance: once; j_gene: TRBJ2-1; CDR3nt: TGCGCCAGCAGCTTGAGGGACAGGGAGGTCGACAATGAGCAGTTCTTC; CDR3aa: CASSLRDREVDNEQFF
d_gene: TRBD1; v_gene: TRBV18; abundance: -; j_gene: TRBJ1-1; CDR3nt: TGTGCCAGCTCACCGATTACAGGGGACACTGAAGCTTTCTTT; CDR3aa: CASSPITGDTEAFF
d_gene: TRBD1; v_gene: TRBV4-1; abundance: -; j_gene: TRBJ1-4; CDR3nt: TGCGCCAGCAGCCAAGAGGTGACAGGGGTGGACCTGTTTTTT; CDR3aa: CASSQEVTGVDLFF
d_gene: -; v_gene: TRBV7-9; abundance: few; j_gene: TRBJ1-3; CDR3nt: TGTGCCAGCAGCTTGGGAGGGCAGCTCTCTGGAAACACCATATATTTT; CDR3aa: CASSLGGQLSGNTIYF
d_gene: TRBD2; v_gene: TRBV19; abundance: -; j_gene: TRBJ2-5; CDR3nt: TGTGCCAGTAGTATCAGCGGGGGCGCGGGAGAGACCCAGTACTTC; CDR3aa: CASSISGGAGETQYF
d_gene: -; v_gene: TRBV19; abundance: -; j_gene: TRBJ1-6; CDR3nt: TGTGCCAGTAGTATCCAGGGACACACTCGGACCAATTCACCCCTCCACTTT; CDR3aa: CASSIQGHTRTNSPLHF
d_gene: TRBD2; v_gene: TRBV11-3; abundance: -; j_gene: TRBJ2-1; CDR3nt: TGTGCCAGCAGCTTAGAAGGGACTAGCGGGGGTTTCTCCTACAATGAGCAGTTCTTC; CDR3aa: CASSLEGTSGGFSYNEQFF
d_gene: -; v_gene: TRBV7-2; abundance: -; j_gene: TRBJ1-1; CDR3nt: TGTGCCAGCAGCTCTAACGGACAGTTATTTAACACTGAAGCTTTCTTT; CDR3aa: CASSSNGQLFNTEAFF
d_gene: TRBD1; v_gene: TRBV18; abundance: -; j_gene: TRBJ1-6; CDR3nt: TGTGCCAGCTCACCATGGGACAGGGTTAATTCACCCCTCCACTTT; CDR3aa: CASSPWDRVNSPLHF
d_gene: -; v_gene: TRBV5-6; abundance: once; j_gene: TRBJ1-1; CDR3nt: TGTGCCAGCAGCTTGGGCGGCATACTTCTAATGAACACTGAAGCTTTCTTT; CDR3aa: CASSLGGILLMNTEAFF
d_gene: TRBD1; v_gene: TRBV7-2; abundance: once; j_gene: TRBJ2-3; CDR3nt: TGTGCCAGCAGCTTAGAGAGACAGGGGACGCAGTATTTT; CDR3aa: CASSLERQGTQYF
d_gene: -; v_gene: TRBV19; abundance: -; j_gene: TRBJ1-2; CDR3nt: TGTGCCAGTATGTCCAGGGGCCTAACTTATGGCTACACCTTC; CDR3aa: CASMSRGLTYGYTF
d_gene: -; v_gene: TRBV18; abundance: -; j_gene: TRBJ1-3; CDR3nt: TGTGCCAGCTCACCACCACGTGAGGGTGCTGGAAACACCATATATTTT; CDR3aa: CASSPPREGAGNTIYF
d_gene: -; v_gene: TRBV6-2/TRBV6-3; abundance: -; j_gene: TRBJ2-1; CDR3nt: TGTGCCAGCAGCCCTAACAGTAGAACCTACAATGAGCAGTTCTTC; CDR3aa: CASSPNSRTYNEQFF
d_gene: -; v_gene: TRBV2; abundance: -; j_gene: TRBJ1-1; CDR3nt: TGTGCCAGCAGTCCCAGGGGTTTGGGCACTGAAGCTTTCTTT; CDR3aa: CASSPRGLGTEAFF
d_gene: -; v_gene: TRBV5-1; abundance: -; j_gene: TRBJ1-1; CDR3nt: TGCGCCAGCAGCCGAGGCACTGAAGCTTTCTTT; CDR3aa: CASSRGTEAFF
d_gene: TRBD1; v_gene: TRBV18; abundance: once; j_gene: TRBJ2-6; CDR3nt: TGTGCCAGCTCGCCGCCGGGACAGGGTAGCTCTGGGGCCAACGTCCTGACTTTC; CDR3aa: CASSPPGQGSSGANVLTF
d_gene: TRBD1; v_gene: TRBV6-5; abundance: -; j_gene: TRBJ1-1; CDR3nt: TGTGCCAGTGGAATGGACGGGACAGGGGGCACTGAAGCTTTCTTT; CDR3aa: CASGMDGTGGTEAFF
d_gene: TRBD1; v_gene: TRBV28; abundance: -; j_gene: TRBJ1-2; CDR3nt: TGTGCCAGCAGTTTATACCCGGGACAGAAGTATGGCTACACCTTC; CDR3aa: CASSLYPGQKYGYTF